Below, 2 T cell receptor beta chains from the same sample are listed, as sequenced in a study of early T cells in non-severe SARS-CoV-2 infection. From the 5' RACE reads, TCRdb called clonotypes with MiXCR, one entry per CDR3 protein. This table has around 35,000 distinct CDR3 sequences, about 6% appearing once. The sequenced sample was whole blood. These receptors were collected from an adult who was a healthcare worker with PCR-confirmed SARS-CoV-2 infection or an uninfected control (not recorded which).

This clonotype was observed at least ten times. The V gene is TRBV5-4, the J gene TRBJ2-4, with 14 bases aligning to TRBD2. CDR1 is SGHNT and CDR2 is YYREEE in the germline V gene (reference sequence). V shed 4 bases, J shed 5 bases, and the junction held 8 bases outside the gene matches. The CDR3 totals 17 residues. In DNA, the CDR3 is TGTGCCAGCAGCGTGGCGGGGGGACTAGCGGGAGAAAACATTCAGTACTTC. Translated, it gives CASSVAGGLAGENIQYF.

This clonotype was seen repeatedly, ten times or more. The chain carries TRBV4-1 and TRBJ1-1, with D hard to call. The V end was cut by 0 bases, the J end by 6 bases, with 14 bases between. Germline V lookup: CDR1 MGHRA, CDR2 YSYEKL. The CDR3 runs 15 residues. CDR3 in amino acids: CASSQEALRVAEAFF. The CDR3 nucleotides are TGCGCCAGCAGCCAAGAGGCGCTGCGGGTCGCTGAAGCTTTCTTT.